The present entry profiles one TCR beta chain with its context. As yet, its antigen is unknown. The data belong to a study of T cell repertoires in cytomegalovirus infection. Study background: Public signatures in TCR beta pointed to CMV infection and matching HLA type.

One entry per CDR3 protein, called by TCRdb with MiXCR from the reads. The repertoire holds roughly 700,000 distinct CDR3 sequences, with roughly a third as singletons. With 0 bases removed from V and 8 bases from J, the gap between germline ends came to 18 bases. The CDR3 has 16 amino acids. CDR1 is SGHRS, CDR2 YFSETQ, per germline. Study-wide results and caveats: Clonotypes of TCR beta that were HLA-C-restricted and CMV-specific dominated the ex vivo response.

This sequence was found in a human donor in good health (CMV status not recorded). Some clones in this sample may be carry-over from other donors' samples. The rearrangement joins TRBV5-1 to TRBJ2-1; possibly TRBD1 or TRBD2 for D (5 bases each). Material: cultured PBMCs, obtained from culture after CMV antigen stimulation. CDR3 bases: TGCGCCAGCAGCTTGGATGGGGGTACTACAATGGATGAGCAGTTCTTC. It yields the protein CASSLDGGTTMDEQFF.